Sequencing of this T cell receptor beta chain was carried out in a study of post-analysis software for immune sequencing data. Across the study: The courses of disease that were included comprised relapsing-remitting, secondary progressive and progressive-relapsing multiple sclerosis. Findings and limits, study-wide: Controls' normalized Chao1 diversity significantly exceeded that of multiple sclerosis patients. F-measure co-clustering was strong for batch-matched samples. TRBV5-6, TRBV5-1 and TRBV20-1 belonged to a set of a handful of TRBV segments that were more frequent in patients than controls.

This clonotype has only one observation. No antigen is known for it. Included in the TCR beta cDNA libraries were unique molecular identifiers. TCRdb re-called the PCR reads with MiXCR, one entry per CDR3 protein. The table lists some 890,000 distinct CDR3 sequences, about 53% of them singletons. CDR3 length: 13 residues. Germline CDR1 ENHRY, CDR2 SYGVKD. Trimming stripped 6 bases from V and 2 bases from J, with 10 bases between. V and J are TRBV10-3 and TRBJ1-1, with D unclear. The sequenced sample consisted of blood. This sequence originates from a girl aged 10 to 17 with multiple sclerosis. The CDR3 DNA follows: TGTGCCATCAGACGTGACCCAAACACTGAAGCTTTCTTT. Protein sequence: CAIRRDPNTEAFF.